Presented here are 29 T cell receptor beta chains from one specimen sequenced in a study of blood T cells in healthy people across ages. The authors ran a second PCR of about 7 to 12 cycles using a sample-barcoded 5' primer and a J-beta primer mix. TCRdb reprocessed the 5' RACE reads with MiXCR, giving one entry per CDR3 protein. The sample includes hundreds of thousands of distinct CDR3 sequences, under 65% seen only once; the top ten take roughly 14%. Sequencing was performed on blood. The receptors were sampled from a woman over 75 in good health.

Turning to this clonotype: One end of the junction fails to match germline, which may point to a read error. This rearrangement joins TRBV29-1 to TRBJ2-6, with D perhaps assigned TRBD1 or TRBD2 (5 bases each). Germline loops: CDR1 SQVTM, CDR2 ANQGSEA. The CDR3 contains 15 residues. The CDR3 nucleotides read TGCAGCGTTGTGCTAGCCGCCTCTGGGGCCAACGTCCAGACTTTC. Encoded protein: CSVVLAASGANVQTF.

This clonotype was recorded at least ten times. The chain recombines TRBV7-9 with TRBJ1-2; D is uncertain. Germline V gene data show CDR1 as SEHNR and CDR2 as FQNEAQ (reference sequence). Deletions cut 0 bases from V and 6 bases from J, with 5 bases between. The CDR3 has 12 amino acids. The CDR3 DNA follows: TGTGCCAGCAGCTTAGCGCATGATGGCTACACCTTC. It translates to CASSLAHDGYTF. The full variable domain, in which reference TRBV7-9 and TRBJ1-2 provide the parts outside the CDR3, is DTGVSQNPRHKITKRGQNVTFRCDPISEHNRLYWYRQTLGQGPEFLTYFQNEAQLEKSRLLSDRFSAERPKGSFSTLEIQRTEQGDSAMYLCASSLAHDGYTFGSGTRLTVV.

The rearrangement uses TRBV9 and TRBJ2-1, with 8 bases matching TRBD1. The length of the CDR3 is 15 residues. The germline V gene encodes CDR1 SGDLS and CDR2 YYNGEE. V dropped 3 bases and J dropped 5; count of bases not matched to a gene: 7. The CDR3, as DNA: TGTGCCAGCAGCGGAAACAGGGGGTCTGACAATGAGCAGTTCTTC. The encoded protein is CASSGNRGSDNEQFF.

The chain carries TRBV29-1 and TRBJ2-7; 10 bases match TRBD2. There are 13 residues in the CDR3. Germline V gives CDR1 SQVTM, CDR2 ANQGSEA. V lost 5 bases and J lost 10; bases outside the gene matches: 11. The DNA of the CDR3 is TGCAGCGTTAGCGGGGGGGCCGCGCGCACCCAGTACTTC. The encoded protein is CSVSGGAARTQYF.

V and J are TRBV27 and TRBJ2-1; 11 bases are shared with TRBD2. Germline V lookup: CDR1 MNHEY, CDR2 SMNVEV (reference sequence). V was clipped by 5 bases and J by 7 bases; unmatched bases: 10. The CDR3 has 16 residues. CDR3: CASSPILAGGPNEQFF. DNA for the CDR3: TGTGCCAGCAGTCCCATCTTAGCGGGGGGGCCTAATGAGCAGTTCTTC.

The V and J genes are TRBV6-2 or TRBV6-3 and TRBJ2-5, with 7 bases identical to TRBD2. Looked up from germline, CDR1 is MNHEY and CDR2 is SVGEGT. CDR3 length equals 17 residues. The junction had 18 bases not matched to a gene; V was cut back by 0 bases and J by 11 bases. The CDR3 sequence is CASSYSEKSFTAGVQYF. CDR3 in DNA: TGTGCCAGCAGTTACTCTGAGAAGTCCTTCACCGCGGGGGTGCAGTACTTC.

The CDR3 reads CASSSGQGFLEFAGELFF. The CDR3 DNA sequence: TGTGCCAGCAGCTCGGGACAGGGTTTTTTGGAATTTGCCGGGGAGCTGTTTTTT. J is TRBJ2-2 and V is TRBV7-2; 9 bases line up with TRBD1. The germline CDR1 and CDR2 sequences are SGHTA and FQGNSA. After removal of 4 bases from V and 6 bases from J, the junction contained 15 bases not matched to a gene. This CDR3 has 18 residues.

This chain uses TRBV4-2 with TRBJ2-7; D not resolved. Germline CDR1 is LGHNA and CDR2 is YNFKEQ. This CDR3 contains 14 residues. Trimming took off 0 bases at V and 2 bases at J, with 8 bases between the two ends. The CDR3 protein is CASSQEAVTYEQYF. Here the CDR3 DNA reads TGTGCCAGCAGCCAAGAGGCCGTAACCTACGAGCAGTACTTC.

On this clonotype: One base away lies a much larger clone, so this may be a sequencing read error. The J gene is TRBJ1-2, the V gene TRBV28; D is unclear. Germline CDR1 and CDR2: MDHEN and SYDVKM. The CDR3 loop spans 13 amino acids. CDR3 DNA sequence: TGTGCCTGCAGTTTGGACCTTAACTATGGCTACACCTTC. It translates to CACSLDLNYGYTF.

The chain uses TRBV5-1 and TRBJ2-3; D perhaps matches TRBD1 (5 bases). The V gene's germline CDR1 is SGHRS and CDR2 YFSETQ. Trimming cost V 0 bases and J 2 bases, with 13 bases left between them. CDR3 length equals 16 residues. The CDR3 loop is CASSLAGQGVTDTQYF. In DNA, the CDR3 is TGCGCCAGCAGCTTGGCCGGGCAGGGCGTCACAGATACGCAGTATTTT.

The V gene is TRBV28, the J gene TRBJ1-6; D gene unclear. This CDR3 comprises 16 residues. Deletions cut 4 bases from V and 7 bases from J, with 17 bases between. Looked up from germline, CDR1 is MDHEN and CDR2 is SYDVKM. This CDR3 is CASSSTGSWWNSPLHF. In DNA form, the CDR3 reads TGTGCCAGCAGTTCCACCGGTTCGTGGTGGAATTCACCCCTCCACTTT. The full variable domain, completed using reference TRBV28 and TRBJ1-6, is DVKVTQSSRYLVKRTGEKVFLECVQDMDHENMFWYRQDPGLGLRLIYFSYDVKMKEKGDIPEGYSVSREKKERFSLILESASTNQTSMYLCASSSTGSWWNSPLHFGNGTRLTVT.

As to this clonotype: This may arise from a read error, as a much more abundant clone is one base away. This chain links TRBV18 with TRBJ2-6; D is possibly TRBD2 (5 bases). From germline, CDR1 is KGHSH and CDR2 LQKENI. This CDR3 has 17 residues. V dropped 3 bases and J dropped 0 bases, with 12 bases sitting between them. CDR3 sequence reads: CASSPRWEFSGANVLTF. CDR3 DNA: TGTGCCAGCTCACCTCGTTGGGAGTTCTCTGGGGCCAACGTCCTGACTTTC.

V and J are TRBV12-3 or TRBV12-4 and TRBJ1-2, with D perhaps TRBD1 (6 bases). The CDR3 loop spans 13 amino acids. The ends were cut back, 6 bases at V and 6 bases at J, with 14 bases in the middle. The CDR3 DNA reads TGTGCCAGCAGCTATTTAGGGGGACATGGCTACACCTTC. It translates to CASSYLGGHGYTF.

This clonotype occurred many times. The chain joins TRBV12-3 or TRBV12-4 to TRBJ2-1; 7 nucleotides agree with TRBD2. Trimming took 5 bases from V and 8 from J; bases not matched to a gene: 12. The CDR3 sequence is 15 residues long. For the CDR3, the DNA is TGTGCCAGCAGTGGCCCGTTCGCGGGAGCGTATGAGCAGTTCTTC. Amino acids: CASSGPFAGAYEQFF.

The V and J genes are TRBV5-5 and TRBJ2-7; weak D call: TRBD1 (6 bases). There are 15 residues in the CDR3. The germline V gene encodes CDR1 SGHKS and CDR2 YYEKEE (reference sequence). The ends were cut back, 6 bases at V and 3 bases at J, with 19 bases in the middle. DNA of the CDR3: TGTGCCAGCACCCGCGGACAGACACCACGCTACGAGCAGTACTTC. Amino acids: CASTRGQTPRYEQYF.

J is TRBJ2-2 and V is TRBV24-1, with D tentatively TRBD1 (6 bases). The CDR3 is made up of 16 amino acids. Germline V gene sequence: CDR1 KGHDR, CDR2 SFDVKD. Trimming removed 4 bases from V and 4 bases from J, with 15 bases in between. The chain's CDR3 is CATSEPTGPATGELFF. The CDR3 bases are TGTGCCACCAGTGAGCCCACAGGGCCTGCCACCGGGGAGCTGTTTTTT.

This CDR3 reads CSATHRDGYGYTF. CDR3 nucleotides: TGCAGTGCTACCCACAGGGACGGCTATGGCTACACCTTC. The J gene is TRBJ1-2, the V gene TRBV20-1, with D tentatively TRBD1 (6 bases). Per germline, CDR1 DFQATT and CDR2 SNEGSKA (reference sequence). Trimming took off 4 bases at V and 4 bases at J, with 13 bases between the two ends. The CDR3 is made up of 13 amino acids.

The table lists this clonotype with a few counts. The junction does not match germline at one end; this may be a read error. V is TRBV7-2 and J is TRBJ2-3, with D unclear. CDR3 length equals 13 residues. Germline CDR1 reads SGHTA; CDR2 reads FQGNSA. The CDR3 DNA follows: TGTGCCAGCAGCGTAGCTATCACAGATACGCAGTATTTT. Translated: CASSVAITDTQYF.

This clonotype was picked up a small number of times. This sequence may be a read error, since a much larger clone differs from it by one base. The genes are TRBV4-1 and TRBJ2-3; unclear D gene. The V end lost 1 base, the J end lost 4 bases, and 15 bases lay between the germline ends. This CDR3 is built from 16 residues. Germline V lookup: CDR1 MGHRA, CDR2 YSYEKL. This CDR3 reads CASSQVVVGTSDTQYF. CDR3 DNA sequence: TGCGCCAGCAGCCAAGTAGTAGTGGGAACCTCAGATACGCAGTATTTT.

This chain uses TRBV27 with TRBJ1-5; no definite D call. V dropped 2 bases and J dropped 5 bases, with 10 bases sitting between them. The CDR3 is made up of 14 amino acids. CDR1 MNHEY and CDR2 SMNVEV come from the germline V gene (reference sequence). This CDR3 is CASSLRDRYQPQHF. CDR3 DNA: TGTGCCAGCAGTTTACGGGATAGATATCAGCCCCAGCATTTT.

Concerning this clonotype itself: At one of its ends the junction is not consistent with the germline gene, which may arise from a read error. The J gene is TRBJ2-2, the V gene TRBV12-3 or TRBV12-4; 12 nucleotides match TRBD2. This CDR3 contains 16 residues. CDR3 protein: CASTLVLAGGNGELSF. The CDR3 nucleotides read TGTGCCAGCACCTTGGTGCTAGCGGGGGGGAACGGGGAGCTGTCTTTT.

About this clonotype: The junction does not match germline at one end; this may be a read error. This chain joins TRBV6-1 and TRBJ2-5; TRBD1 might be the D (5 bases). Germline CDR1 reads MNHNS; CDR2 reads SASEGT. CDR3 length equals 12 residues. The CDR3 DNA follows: TGTGCCATCAGTTTGACAGAAGAGACCCAGTACTTC. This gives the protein CAISLTEETQYF.

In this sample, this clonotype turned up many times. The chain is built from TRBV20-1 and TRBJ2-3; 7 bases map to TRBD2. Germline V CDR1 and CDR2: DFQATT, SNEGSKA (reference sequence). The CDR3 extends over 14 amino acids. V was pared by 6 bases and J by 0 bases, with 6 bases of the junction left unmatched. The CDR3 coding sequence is TGCAGTGCCCCCCCGGGGGGAAGCACAGATACGCAGTATTTT. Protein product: CSAPPGGSTDTQYF.

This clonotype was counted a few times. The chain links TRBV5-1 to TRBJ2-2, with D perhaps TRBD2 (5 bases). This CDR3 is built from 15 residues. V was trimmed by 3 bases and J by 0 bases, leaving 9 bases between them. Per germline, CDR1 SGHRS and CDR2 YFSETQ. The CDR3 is CASSSGNANTGELFF. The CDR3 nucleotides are TGCGCCAGCAGCTCCGGGAACGCGAACACCGGGGAGCTGTTTTTT.

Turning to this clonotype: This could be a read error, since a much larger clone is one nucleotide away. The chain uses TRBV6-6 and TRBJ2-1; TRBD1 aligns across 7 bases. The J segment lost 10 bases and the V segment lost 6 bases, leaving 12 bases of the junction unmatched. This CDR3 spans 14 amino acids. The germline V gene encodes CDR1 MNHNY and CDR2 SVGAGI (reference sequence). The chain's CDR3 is CASSHLQGTYEQFF. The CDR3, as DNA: TGTGCCAGCAGCCACTTACAGGGGACCTACGAGCAGTTCTTC.

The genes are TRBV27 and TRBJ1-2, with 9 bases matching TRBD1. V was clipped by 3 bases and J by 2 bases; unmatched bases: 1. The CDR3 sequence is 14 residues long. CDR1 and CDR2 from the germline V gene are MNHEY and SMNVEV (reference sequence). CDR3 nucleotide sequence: TGTGCCAGCAGTTTCGACAGGGGGAACTATGGCTACACCTTC. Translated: CASSFDRGNYGYTF.

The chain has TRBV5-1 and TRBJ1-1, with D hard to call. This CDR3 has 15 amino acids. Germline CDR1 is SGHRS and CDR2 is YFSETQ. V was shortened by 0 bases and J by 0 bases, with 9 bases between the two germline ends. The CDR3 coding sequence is TGCGCCAGCAGCTTGGGGAGGTCCTTGAACACTGAAGCTTTCTTT. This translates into CASSLGRSLNTEAFF.

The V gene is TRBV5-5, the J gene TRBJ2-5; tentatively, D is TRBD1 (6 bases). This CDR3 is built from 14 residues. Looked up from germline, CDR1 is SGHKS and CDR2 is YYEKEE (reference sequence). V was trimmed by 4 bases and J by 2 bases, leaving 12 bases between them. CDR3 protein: CASSANRAQETQYF. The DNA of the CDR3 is TGTGCCAGCAGCGCCAACAGGGCTCAAGAGACCCAGTACTTC.

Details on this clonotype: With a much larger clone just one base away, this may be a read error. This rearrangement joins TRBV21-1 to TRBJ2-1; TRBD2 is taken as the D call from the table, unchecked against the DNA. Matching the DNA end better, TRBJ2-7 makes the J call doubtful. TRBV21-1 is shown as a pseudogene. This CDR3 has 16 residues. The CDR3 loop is CASSKGSGSENNEQYF. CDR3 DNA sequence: TGTGCCAGCAGCAAAGGGAGCGGGAGTGAAAACAATGAGCAGTACTTC.